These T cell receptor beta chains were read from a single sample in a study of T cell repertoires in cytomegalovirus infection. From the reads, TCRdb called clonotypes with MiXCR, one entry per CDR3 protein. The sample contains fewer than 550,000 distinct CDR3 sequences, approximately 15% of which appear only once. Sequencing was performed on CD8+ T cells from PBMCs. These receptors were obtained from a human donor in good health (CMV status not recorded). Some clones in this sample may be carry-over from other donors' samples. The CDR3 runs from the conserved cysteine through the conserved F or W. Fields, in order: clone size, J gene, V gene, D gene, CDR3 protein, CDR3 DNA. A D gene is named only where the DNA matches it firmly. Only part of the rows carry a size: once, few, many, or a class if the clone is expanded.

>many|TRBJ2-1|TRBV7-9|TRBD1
CASSPTGGGYNEQFF
TGTGCCAGCAGCCCGACAGGGGGGGGATACAATGAGCAGTTCTTC
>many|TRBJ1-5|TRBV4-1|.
CASSQEVGAGNQPQHF
TGCGCCAGCAGCCAAGAGGTGGGAGCGGGCAATCAGCCCCAGCATTTT
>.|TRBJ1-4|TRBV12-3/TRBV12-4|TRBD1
CASTRTQGRGEKLFF
TGTGCCAGCACCAGAACACAGGGGCGCGGGGAAAAACTGTTTTTT
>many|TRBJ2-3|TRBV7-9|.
CASSLGNRADTQYF
TGTGCCAGCAGCTTAGGGAACAGGGCAGATACGCAGTATTTT
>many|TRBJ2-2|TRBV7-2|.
CATLDQNTGELFF
TGTGCCACCCTGGACCAGAACACCGGGGAGCTGTTTTTT
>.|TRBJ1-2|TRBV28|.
CASRSYRTAYGYTF
TGTGCCAGCAGATCCTACCGGACAGCCTATGGCTACACCTTC
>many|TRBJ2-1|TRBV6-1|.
CASSVQPNEQFF
TGTGCCAGCAGTGTTCAACCGAATGAGCAGTTCTTC
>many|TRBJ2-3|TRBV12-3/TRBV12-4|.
CASRPDTQYF
TGTGCCAGCCGACCGGATACGCAGTATTTT
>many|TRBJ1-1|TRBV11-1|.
CASSLAHRELSEAFF
TGTGCCAGCAGCTTAGCGCACAGGGAATTGTCTGAAGCTTTCTTT
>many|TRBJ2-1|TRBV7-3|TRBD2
CASSPGLAGHNEQFF
TGTGCCAGCAGCCCGGGACTAGCGGGTCATAATGAGCAGTTCTTC
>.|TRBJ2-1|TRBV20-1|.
CSAVDRSSYNEQFF
TGCAGTGCGGTTGACCGGAGCTCCTACAATGAGCAGTTCTTC
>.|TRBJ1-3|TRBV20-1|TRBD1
CSARDGDRPSGNTIYF
TGCAGTGCTAGAGACGGGGACAGACCCTCTGGAAACACCATATATTTT
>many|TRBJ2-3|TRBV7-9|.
CASSSYEQDSGEYF
TGTGCCAGCAGCTCCTACGAACAGGATTCCGGGGAGTATTTT
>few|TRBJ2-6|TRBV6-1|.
CASSLTDRANVLTF
TGTGCCAGCAGTTTAACCGACAGGGCCAACGTCCTGACTTTC
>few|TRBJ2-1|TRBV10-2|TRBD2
CASSEGSGAEQFF
TGCGCCAGCAGTGAGGGGAGCGGGGCCGAGCAGTTCTTC
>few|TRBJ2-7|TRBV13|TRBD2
CASSLVLAGTYEQYF
TGTGCCAGCAGCTTAGTTCTAGCGGGTACCTACGAGCAGTACTTC
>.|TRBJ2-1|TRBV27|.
CASSLGQAHRDEQFF
TGTGCCAGCAGTTTAGGGCAGGCCCACAGGGATGAGCAGTTCTTC
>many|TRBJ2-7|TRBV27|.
CASSLSEKYEQYF
TGTGCCAGCAGTTTATCCGAAAAATACGAGCAGTACTTC
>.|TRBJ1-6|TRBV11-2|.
CASSNLGGGNSPLRF
TGTGCCAGCAGCAATTTGGGGGGGGGGAATTCACCCCTCCGCTTT
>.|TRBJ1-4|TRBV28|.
CASSGGITANEKLFF
TGTGCCAGCAGTGGGGGTATTACTGCTAATGAAAAACTGTTTTTT
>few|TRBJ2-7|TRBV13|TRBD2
CASSGGTSGSPPYEQYF
TGTGCCAGCAGCGGTGGGACTAGCGGGAGCCCCCCCTACGAGCAGTACTTC
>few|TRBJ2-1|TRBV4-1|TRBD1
CASSQSRQGAINEQFF
TGCGCCAGCAGCCAATCGAGGCAGGGGGCAATTAATGAGCAGTTCTTC
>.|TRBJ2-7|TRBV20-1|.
CSARVRRTATYEQYF
TGCAGTGCTAGAGTGAGGAGGACAGCCACCTACGAGCAGTACTTC
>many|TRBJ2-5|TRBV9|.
CASSVEGSQETQYF
TGTGCCAGCAGCGTAGAGGGGTCCCAAGAGACCCAGTACTTC
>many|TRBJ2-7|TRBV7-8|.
CASSFGQYSYEQYF
TGTGCCAGCAGCTTCGGACAGTACTCCTACGAGCAGTACTTC
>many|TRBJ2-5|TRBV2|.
CASTEGSEGWQETQYF
TGTGCCAGCACCGAGGGTAGCGAAGGGTGGCAAGAGACCCAGTACTTC
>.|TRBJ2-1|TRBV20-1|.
CSARDGPKEQFF
TGCAGTGCTAGGGACGGGCCTAAAGAGCAGTTCTTC
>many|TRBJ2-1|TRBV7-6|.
CASSLEGGGLSSYNEQFF
TGTGCCAGCAGCTTAGAGGGGGGGGGACTAAGCTCCTACAATGAGCAGTTCTTC
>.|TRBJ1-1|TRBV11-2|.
CASSLTHGVENTEAFF
TGTGCCAGCAGCTTAACCCACGGGGTCGAGAACACTGAAGCTTTCTTT
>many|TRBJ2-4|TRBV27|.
CASSLGGGSAKNIQYF
TGTGCCAGCTCCTTAGGGGGAGGGTCAGCCAAAAACATTCAGTACTTC
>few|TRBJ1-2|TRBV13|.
CASSLARDNINYGYTF
TGTGCCAGCAGCTTGGCCCGGGACAACATAAACTATGGCTACACCTTC
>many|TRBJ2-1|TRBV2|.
CARYRAPNEQFF
TGTGCCAGATACAGGGCCCCCAATGAGCAGTTCTTC
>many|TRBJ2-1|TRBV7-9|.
CASSPQTEPYNEQFF
TGTGCCAGCAGCCCACAGACAGAGCCCTACAATGAGCAGTTCTTC
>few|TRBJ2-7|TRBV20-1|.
CSGSALDDEQYF
TGCAGTGGGTCAGCGCTGGACGACGAGCAGTACTTC
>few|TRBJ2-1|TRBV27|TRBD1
CASSLSKDRAYEQFF
TGTGCCAGCAGTTTATCGAAGGACAGGGCATATGAGCAGTTCTTC
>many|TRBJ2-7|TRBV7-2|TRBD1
CASSSLWDSYEQYF
TGTGCCAGCAGCTCACTGTGGGACAGCTACGAGCAGTACTTC
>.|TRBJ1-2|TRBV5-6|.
CASSLSAGNYGYTF
TGTGCCAGCAGCTTGTCAGCAGGGAACTATGGCTACACCTTC
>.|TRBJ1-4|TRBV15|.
CATSRVESNEKLFF
TGTGCCACCAGCAGAGTGGAGTCCAATGAAAAACTGTTTTTT
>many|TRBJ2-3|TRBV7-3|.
CASSLTGSGYTDTQYF
TGTGCCAGCAGCTTAACGGGTAGCGGATACACAGATACGCAGTATTTT